One T cell receptor (beta chain) is described in this entry. V was pared by 4 bases and J by 4 bases, with 5 bases of the junction left unmatched. The CDR3 is 16 residues long. CDR1 is SNHLY and CDR2 is FYNNEI in the germline V gene. The sample is drawn from a study of blood T cell repertoires in COVID-19. TCRdb keeps only in-frame clones here, not all; method: immunoSEQ multiplex PCR. The sample lists roughly 30,000 clones; nearly 90% were seen once. The TCR sequence derives from a human donor with acute or convalescent COVID-19. The donor label of this sample is uncertain. Sequencing was done on a sample of peripheral blood. The chain is built from TRBV2 and TRBJ2-7; 15 nucleotides match TRBD2. The CDR3 sequence is CASSAGLAGGRYEQYF. The CDR3 DNA follows: TGTGCCAGCAGTGCGGGACTAGCGGGAGGTCGGTACGAGCAGTACTTC.